These 23 T cell receptor beta chains share one sample of origin, sequenced in a study of brain T cells in children with intractable seizures. TCRdb's table, derived via immunoSEQ multiplex PCR, lists solely in-frame clones and lacks some. This table holds tens of thousands of clones, 94% found once. The specimen was peripheral blood, collected at surgery. Receptors were obtained from a boy aged 10-17 years with focal cortical dysplasia and intractable seizures.

The rearrangement joins TRBV25-1 to TRBJ1-3; a weak D match, TRBD1 (5 bases). Trimming stripped 2 bases from V and 0 bases from J, with 14 bases between. This CDR3 is built from 17 residues. The germline V gene has CDR1 MGHDK and CDR2 SYGVNS. The CDR3 here is CASSEMEGLSSGNTIYF. The CDR3 DNA sequence: TGTGCCAGCAGTGAAATGGAGGGGCTAAGCTCTGGAAACACCATATATTTT. Full variable domain (missing parts from reference TRBV25-1 and TRBJ1-3): EADIYQTPRYLVIGTGKKITLECSQTMGHDKMYWYQQDPGMELHLIHYSYGVNSTEKGDLSSESTVSRIRTEHFPLTLESARPSHTSQYLCASSEMEGLSSGNTIYFGEGSWLTVV.

The gene calls are TRBV5-5 and TRBJ1-2, with 10 bases matching TRBD1. There are 15 residues in the CDR3. The J segment lost 5 bases and the V segment lost 2 bases, leaving 6 bases of the junction unmatched. CDR1 is SGHKS and CDR2 is YYEKEE in the germline V gene (reference sequence). In nucleotides, the CDR3 is TGTGCCAGCAGCTTTTCCGGGACAGGGGTATATGGCTACACCTTC. It is translated as CASSFSGTGVYGYTF.

The chain uses TRBV5-6 and TRBJ2-2, with 11 bases identical to TRBD2. CDR1 and CDR2 from the germline V gene are SGHDT and YYEEEE. Trimming took 4 bases from V and 5 from J; bases not matched to a gene: 7. There are 16 residues in the CDR3. The CDR3 protein is CASSPELAGETGELFF. The CDR3 DNA is TGTGCCAGCAGCCCCGAACTAGCGGGAGAAACCGGGGAGCTGTTTTTT.

The V gene is TRBV28, the J gene TRBJ1-2; 7 bases map to TRBD1. The length of the CDR3 is 16 residues. J was trimmed by 9 bases and V by 4 bases; bases with no gene match: 17. Looked up from germline, CDR1 is MDHEN and CDR2 is SYDVKM. The DNA of the CDR3 is TGTGCCAGCAGTTCCGCACGAGGGGGCGAGGCCCTTAGCTACACCTTC. Protein: CASSSARGGEALSYTF.

This chain connects TRBV28 to TRBJ2-3; a possible D gene is TRBD2 (7 bases). CDR3 length: 15 residues. V lost 7 bases and J 5 bases, leaving 19 bases between the germline ends. In germline, CDR1 is MDHEN, CDR2 SYDVKM. The CDR3 region is CASINPRGARDTQYF. The DNA for the CDR3 is TGTGCCAGCATCAACCCCCGGGGGGCCAGAGATACGCAGTATTTT.

V and J are TRBV6-1 and TRBJ1-5, with 8 bases lining up with TRBD1. Germline CDR1 MNHNS, CDR2 SASEGT. Losses at the gene ends were 3 bases for V and 0 bases for J; bases not matched to a gene: 13. This CDR3 has 19 amino acids. CDR3 nucleotide sequence: TGTGCCAGCAGTGAGTCATCGAGGACAGGGTTCCTTAGCAATCAGCCCCAGCATTTT. It translates to CASSESSRTGFLSNQPQHF.

V gene TRBV18 combines with J gene TRBJ1-5; D remains ambiguous. In germline, CDR1 is KGHSH, CDR2 LQKENI. The CDR3 totals 15 residues. V was trimmed by 6 bases and J by 2 bases, leaving 14 bases between them. CDR3 loop: CASSLEQVGNQPQHF. The CDR3 region has the DNA TGTGCCAGCTCTTTAGAGCAGGTGGGCAATCAGCCCCAGCATTTT.

This clone has just one count. The chain is built from TRBV29-1 and TRBJ1-1; D call uncertain. Trimming removed 3 bases from V and 10 bases from J, with 12 bases in between. The CDR3 spans 11 residues. Germline assignment: CDR1 SQVTM and CDR2 ANQGSEA. The CDR3 DNA reads TGCAGCGTTGATCAGGCGGCCCGAGCTTTCTTT. It is translated as CSVDQAARAFF.

This clone was counted a single time. J is TRBJ2-1 and V is TRBV5-1; a possible D gene is TRBD1 (6 bases). The V and J ends lost 2 bases and 1 base respectively, with 10 bases between them. The CDR3 is made up of 15 amino acids. CDR1 is SGHRS and CDR2 is YFSETQ in the germline V gene. CDR3 region: CASSLQGLSYNEQFF. DNA of the CDR3: TGCGCCAGCAGCTTACAGGGTTTGTCCTACAATGAGCAGTTCTTC.

CDR3 coding DNA: TGTGCTAGTGGGCAAAACTTCTATGGCTACACCTTC. Translated, it gives CASGQNFYGYTF. V is TRBV12-5 and J is TRBJ1-2; D gene ambiguous. V dropped 6 bases and J dropped 4 bases, with 9 bases sitting between them. The germline V gene encodes CDR1 LGHNT and CDR2 FRNRAP. This CDR3 is 12 amino acids long.

CDR3 sequence reads: CASSRWDREVGKLFF. Written as DNA, the CDR3 is TGTGCCAGCAGTAGATGGGACAGGGAAGTTGGAAAACTGTTTTTT. This chain joins TRBV28 and TRBJ1-4; TRBD1 matches at 9 bases. The ends lost 5 bases at V and 10 bases at J; junction bases unmatched: 11. Per germline, CDR1 MDHEN and CDR2 SYDVKM. This CDR3 region has 15 residues.

The chain uses TRBV19 and TRBJ1-1; D unclear. Trimming shortened V by 1 base and J by 1 base, and 7 bases separated the two germline ends. The germline gives CDR1 LNHDA, CDR2 SQIVND (reference sequence). This CDR3 has 14 amino acids. As DNA, the CDR3 is TGTGCCAGTAGTATAGGTGGAGGGAACACTGAAGCTTTCTTT. Translation gives CASSIGGGNTEAFF.

CDR3 DNA: TGTGCCAGCAGCCAAGTAGGGTTAACGGGGACTGAAGCTTTCTTT. Its translation is CASSQVGLTGTEAFF. The chain has TRBV14 and TRBJ1-1; D is ambiguous. This CDR3 is 15 amino acids long. Germline-derived CDR1 and CDR2 are SGHDN and FVKESK. The ends were cut back, 1 base at V and 5 bases at J, with 14 bases in the middle.

The J gene is TRBJ2-5, the V gene TRBV7-7; D is uncertain. Looked up from germline, CDR1 is SSHAT and CDR2 is FNYEAQ (reference sequence). V was shortened by 4 bases and J by 3 bases, with 9 bases between the two germline ends. The CDR3 is made up of 13 amino acids. CDR3: CASSSSSKETQYF. The CDR3 coding sequence is TGTGCCAGCAGCTCGAGCAGTAAAGAGACCCAGTACTTC.

The CDR3 region is CASSQGPGGGNEQFF. CDR3 in DNA: TGCGCCAGCAGCCAAGGCCCGGGGGGAGGGAATGAGCAGTTCTTC. This sequence joins TRBV4-1 and TRBJ2-1, with 7 nucleotides matching TRBD2. This CDR3 spans 15 amino acids. Trimming removed 1 base from V and 7 bases from J; junction bases left unmatched: 7. Germline V lookup: CDR1 MGHRA, CDR2 YSYEKL.

This sequence joins TRBV19 and TRBJ2-1; D perhaps matches TRBD2 (6 bases). Germline CDR1 LNHDA, CDR2 SQIVND (reference sequence). Trimming shortened V by 5 bases and J by 9 bases, and 17 bases separated the two germline ends. CDR3 length: 14 amino acids. The CDR3 reads CASSPEGLHSEQFF. CDR3 coding DNA: TGTGCCAGTAGTCCGGAGGGATTGCACAGTGAGCAGTTCTTC.

This clone was counted once. The CDR3 DNA reads TGTGCCAGTAGTATCCTACTAGCGGGGGGGCCCGACACAGATACGCAGTATTTT. It codes for CASSILLAGGPDTDTQYF. The rearrangement joins TRBV19 to TRBJ2-3; 13 nucleotides match TRBD2. J gave up 2 bases and V 3 bases, and 8 bases lay outside the gene matches. This CDR3 comprises 18 residues. The germline CDR1 and CDR2 sequences are LNHDA and SQIVND (reference sequence).

The chain links TRBV5-5 to TRBJ2-3; TRBD1 agrees at 7 bases. The CDR3 is made up of 17 amino acids. Looked up from germline, CDR1 is SGHKS and CDR2 is YYEKEE (reference sequence). The trim removed 5 bases at V and 3 bases at J, leaving 15 bases unmatched. The CDR3 nucleotides are TGTGCCAGCAGACCAAATCTCTACAGGGGATCGACAGATACGCAGTATTTT. It encodes CASRPNLYRGSTDTQYF.

This chain links TRBV28 with TRBJ2-7, with 7 bases aligning to TRBD2. Germline lookup yields CDR1 MDHEN and CDR2 SYDVKM. The CDR3 is made up of 17 amino acids. The J segment lost 0 bases and the V segment lost 2 bases, leaving 10 bases of the junction unmatched. The CDR3 DNA reads as TGTGCCAGCAGTTTAGAGTCTAGCGGACACAGCTCCTACGAGCAGTACTTC. Protein sequence: CASSLESSGHSSYEQYF.

V and J are TRBV5-4 and TRBJ1-2; 9 bases are shared with TRBD1. Trimming at V came to 6 bases and at J to 8 bases, leaving 8 bases not matched to a gene. CDR1 is SGHNT, CDR2 YYREEE, per germline (reference sequence). The CDR3 length is 13 residues. CDR3 DNA: TGTGCCAGCACCAGGTTCGGACAGGGGGGCTACACCTTC. It translates to CASTRFGQGGYTF.

This rearrangement joins TRBV6-4 to TRBJ2-3; D is unclear. V gave up 2 bases and J gave up 0 bases, with 6 bases separating them. CDR1 MRHNA and CDR2 SNTAGT come from the germline V gene. This CDR3 comprises 14 residues. CDR3 sequence reads: CASSDDGSTDTQYF. The CDR3 DNA follows: TGTGCCAGCAGTGACGACGGAAGCACAGATACGCAGTATTTT.

This chain joins TRBV27 and TRBJ2-1; weak D call: TRBD2 (7 bases). With 6 bases removed from V and 12 bases from J, the gap between germline ends came to 12 bases. The germline CDR1 and CDR2 sequences are MNHEY and SMNVEV (reference sequence). This CDR3 region has 11 residues. Here the CDR3 reads CASSRGAGQFF. The CDR3 region has the DNA TGTGCCAGCAGCCGGGGGGCGGGGCAGTTCTTC.

The genes are TRBV6-4 and TRBJ1-5; D gene uncertain. The CDR3 has 16 amino acids. The V and J ends lost 3 bases and 2 bases respectively, with 14 bases between them. Germline CDR1 and CDR2: MRHNA and SNTAGT. CDR3 coding DNA: TGTGCCAGCAGTGAGGCTGAATTAGGAGGCAATCAGCCCCAGCATTTT. Residues: CASSEAELGGNQPQHF.